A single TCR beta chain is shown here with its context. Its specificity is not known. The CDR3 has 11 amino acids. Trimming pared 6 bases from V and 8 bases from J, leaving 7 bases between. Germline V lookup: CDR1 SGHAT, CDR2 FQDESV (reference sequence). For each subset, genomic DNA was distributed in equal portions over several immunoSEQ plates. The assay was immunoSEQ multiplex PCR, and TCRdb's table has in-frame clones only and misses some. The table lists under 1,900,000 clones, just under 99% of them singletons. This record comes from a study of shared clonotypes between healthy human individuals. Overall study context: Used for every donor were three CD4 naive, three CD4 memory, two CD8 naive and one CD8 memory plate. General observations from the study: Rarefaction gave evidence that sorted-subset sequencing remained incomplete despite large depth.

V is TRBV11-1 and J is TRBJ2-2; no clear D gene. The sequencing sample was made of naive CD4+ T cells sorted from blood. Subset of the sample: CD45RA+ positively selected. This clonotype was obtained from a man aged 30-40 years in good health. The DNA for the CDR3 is TGTGCCAGCAGGCGATATGGGGAGCTGTTTTTT. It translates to CASRRYGELFF.